Below, 2 T cell receptor beta chains from the same sample are listed, as sequenced in a study of cytomegalovirus exposure and HLA in healthy donors (dated by TCRdb to the late 2010s). The library was produced with the immunoSEQ multiplex PCR assay. TCRdb's version of the immuneACCESS table is confined to in-frame rearrangements and falls short of the full clone set. An unresolved V gene accounts for under half of the shortfall where checked; the remainder is of unknown origin. The sample yields about 84,000 clones; roughly 88% were counted once. The top ten constitute roughly 2.1% of the sample. Sequenced material: PBMCs. These receptors were taken from a man aged 25 to 45 in good health and CMV-seronegative.

V gene TRBV14 combines with J gene TRBJ1-1; D gene uncertain. The length of the CDR3 is 11 residues. Deletions cut 3 bases from V and 8 bases from J, with 7 bases between. The germline gives CDR1 SGHDN, CDR2 FVKESK. CDR3 sequence: CASSHGLEAFF. CDR3 bases: TGTGCCAGCAGCCACGGACTAGAAGCTTTCTTT. Together with reference TRBV14 and TRBJ1-1, the CDR3 gives the full variable domain: EAGVTQFPSHSVIEKGQTVTLRCDPISGHDNLYWYRRVMGKEIKFLLHFVKESKQDESGMPNNRFLAERTGGTYSTLKVQPAELEDSGVYFCASSHGLEAFFGQGTRLTVV.

The gene calls are TRBV5-1 and TRBJ2-2, with unresolved D. The CDR3 loop spans 16 amino acids. From germline, CDR1 is SGHRS and CDR2 YFSETQ. The V and J ends lost 0 bases and 0 bases respectively, with 9 bases between them. The CDR3, as DNA: TGCGCCAGCAGCTTGGGCACTCGCACGAACACCGGGGAGCTGTTTTTT. This sequence encodes CASSLGTRTNTGELFF.